Sequencing of this T cell receptor beta chain was carried out in a study of type 1 and type 2 diabetes patients. Study-wide background: A total of 18,976,912 paired-end reads came from the whole study.

PCR was run on genomic DNA. The TCR beta CDR3 region was amplified using 30 forward and 13 reverse primers. TCRdb analysed the multiplex PCR reads with MiXCR anew, one entry per CDR3 protein. The data show approximately 260,000 distinct CDR3 sequences, approximately 45% seen once. This clonotype turned up a few times. Its specificity is not known. Roughly 10 milliliters of peripheral blood were drawn from each donor. Per germline, CDR1 SGHTA and CDR2 FQGTGA. This CDR3 comprises 12 residues. V dropped 2 bases and J dropped 6 bases, with 6 bases sitting between them. General observations from the study: Groups were not age- or gender-matched, which may bias interpretation.

The sequenced sample consisted of peripheral blood mononuclear cells (PBMCs). The TCR originated in a man between 18 and 35 years old with type 2 diabetes. The chain combines TRBV7-3 with TRBJ2-3; D not resolved. CDR3 sequence: CASSLGLDTQYF. The CDR3 region has the DNA TGTGCCAGCAGCTTAGGATTGGATACGCAGTATTTT.